This TCR beta chain was observed in a study of cytomegalovirus exposure and HLA in healthy donors. Study-level findings and limits: Rare TCR sequences dominated, though some public TCRs recurred in many donors. A highly shared variant cluster was judged a likely technical artifact. The authors reported that TCR beta sequences could predict HLA-A and HLA-B alleles. These predictions were accurate for most subjects in the first cohort. Diagnosis of cytomegalovirus status made by the classifier reportedly showed high specificity and sensitivity.

60 Vbeta and 13 Jbeta primers were used in PCR. Only in-frame clones appear in the TCRdb table, and some are missing; sequencing was by immunoSEQ multiplex PCR. This sample has some 160,000 clones, with more than 65% found just once. Of note for this clone: Its cognate antigen is unknown.

Germline assignment: CDR1 PRHDT and CDR2 FYEKMQ (reference sequence). The CDR3 totals 14 residues. The V gene lost 0 bases and the J gene lost 7 bases, with 12 bases spanning the gap. This TCR came from a man aged 45-65 years in good health and CMV-seropositive. Input material: PBMCs. The chain employs TRBV13 and TRBJ1-2, with a tentative D call TRBD1 (5 bases). CDR3 sequence reads: CASSLGGPGVGYTF. For the CDR3, the DNA is TGTGCCAGCAGCTTAGGCGGTCCGGGGGTTGGCTACACCTTC.